A selection of T cell receptor beta chains follows, all from one sample in a study of T cell changes during pregnancy in multiple sclerosis. Libraries were prepared by immunoSEQ multiplex PCR; TCRdb keeps only in-frame clonotypes and omits some of them. The table shows 75,000 to 90,000 clones, with 85% to 95% occurring only once. Material: CD4+ T cells from peripheral blood mononuclear cells, obtained before pregnancy. The receptors originated from a female donor with multiple sclerosis, enrolled in a pregnancy study. CDR3s include the opening cysteine and the closing phenylalanine or tryptophan. The order of the fields is V gene, D gene, J gene, CDR3 protein, CDR3 DNA. D genes are given only for firm matches.

V gene: TRBV5-1; D gene: TRBD1; J gene: TRBJ1-6; CDR3 protein: CASSAGTGVNNSPLHF; CDR3 DNA: TGCGCCAGCAGCGCCGGGACAGGGGTAAATAATTCACCCCTCCACTTT
V gene: TRBV7-8; D gene: -; J gene: TRBJ1-4; CDR3 protein: CASSLSQGSGEKLFF; CDR3 DNA: TGTGCCAGCAGCTTATCTCAGGGGTCCGGTGAAAAACTGTTTTTT
V gene: TRBV7-3; D gene: TRBD2; J gene: TRBJ2-3; CDR3 protein: CASSFSSGGGQDTQYF; CDR3 DNA: TGTGCCAGCAGCTTCTCTAGCGGGGGGGGGCAAGATACGCAGTATTTT
V gene: TRBV19; D gene: -; J gene: TRBJ2-7; CDR3 protein: CASSLDRRSYEQYF; CDR3 DNA: TGTGCCAGTAGTCTCGACCGGCGGAGCTACGAGCAGTACTTC
V gene: TRBV10-1; D gene: -; J gene: TRBJ2-3; CDR3 protein: CASSGDTDTQYF; CDR3 DNA: TGCGCCAGCAGCGGGGACACAGATACGCAGTATTTT
V gene: TRBV5-1; D gene: -; J gene: TRBJ1-6; CDR3 protein: CASSLAKFESPLHF; CDR3 DNA: TGCGCCAGCAGCTTGGCCAAATTTGAGTCACCCCTCCACTTT
V gene: TRBV10-2; D gene: -; J gene: TRBJ2-7; CDR3 protein: CASEGINQGLGEQYF; CDR3 DNA: TGCGCCAGCGAGGGGATTAACCAGGGGTTGGGCGAGCAGTACTTC
V gene: TRBV6-1; D gene: -; J gene: TRBJ2-7; CDR3 protein: CASSFRAREQYF; CDR3 DNA: TGTGCCAGCAGTTTCAGGGCGAGGGAGCAGTACTTC
V gene: TRBV29-1; D gene: -; J gene: TRBJ2-1; CDR3 protein: CSVGHVFGSTYNEQFF; CDR3 DNA: TGCAGCGTTGGCCACGTCTTTGGGAGTACCTACAATGAGCAGTTCTTC
V gene: TRBV5-4; D gene: TRBD2; J gene: TRBJ2-5; CDR3 protein: CASSVDPSGGAPETQYF; CDR3 DNA: TGTGCCAGCAGCGTGGACCCTAGCGGGGGGGCCCCAGAGACCCAGTACTTC
V gene: TRBV28; D gene: -; J gene: TRBJ2-7; CDR3 protein: CASSPSRRQTYEQYF; CDR3 DNA: TGTGCCAGCAGTCCTTCGCGGCGTCAGACCTACGAGCAGTACTTC
V gene: TRBV10-1; D gene: -; J gene: TRBJ2-1; CDR3 protein: CASRADRVKGGSYNEQFF; CDR3 DNA: TGCGCCAGCAGGGCTGACAGAGTCAAGGGCGGCTCCTACAATGAGCAGTTCTTC
V gene: TRBV19; D gene: -; J gene: TRBJ1-5; CDR3 protein: CASSILISNQPQHF; CDR3 DNA: TGTGCCAGTAGTATCTTAATTAGCAATCAGCCCCAGCATTTT